The next 8 T cell receptor beta chains were all read from a single sample in a study of early T cells in non-severe SARS-CoV-2 infection. A single record per CDR3 protein comes from TCRdb applying MiXCR to the 5' RACE reads. The table lists 50,000 to 60,000 distinct CDR3 sequences, approximately 10% of them singletons. The starting material was whole blood, obtained at baseline. These receptors were taken from an adult who was a healthcare worker with PCR-confirmed SARS-CoV-2 infection or an uninfected control (not recorded which).

This clonotype was observed many times. This sequence joins TRBV7-8 and TRBJ2-6; 7 positions match TRBD1. CDR3 size: 15 residues. V was clipped by 4 bases and J by 0 bases; unmatched bases: 0. CDR1 is SGHVS and CDR2 is FQNEAQ in the germline V gene. CDR3 sequence reads: CASSSGGSGANVLTF. DNA for the CDR3: TGTGCCAGCAGCTCAGGGGGCTCTGGGGCCAACGTCCTGACTTTC. Based on the CDR3 plus reference TRBV7-8 and TRBJ2-6, the full variable domain is GAGVSQSPRYKVAKRGQDVALRCDPISGHVSLFWYQQALGQGPEFLTYFQNEAQLDKSGLPSDRFFAERPEGSVSTLKIQRTQQEDSAVYLCASSSGGSGANVLTFGAGSRLTVL.

This clonotype has more than one count but fewer than ten. The rearrangement joins TRBV6-5 to TRBJ2-2; 12 bases fit TRBD2. The CDR3 sequence is 15 residues long. Unmatched junction bases numbered 2, after V lost 4 bases and J lost 5 bases. Germline values: CDR1 MNHEY, CDR2 SVGAGI. The CDR3 loop is CASSFGTSGTGELFF. The DNA for the CDR3 is TGTGCCAGCAGTTTCGGGACTAGCGGGACCGGGGAGCTGTTTTTT.

This clonotype was seen many times. This sequence joins TRBV7-9 and TRBJ1-3; 7 bases agree with TRBD1. Germline V gene lookup returns CDR1 SEHNR and CDR2 FQNEAQ (reference sequence). Trimming at V came to 4 bases and at J to 3 bases, leaving 6 bases not matched to a gene. The length of the CDR3 is 15 residues. In nucleotides, the CDR3 is TGTGCCAGCAGCTCTCTCGGGACAGATGGAAACACCATATATTTT. It encodes CASSSLGTDGNTIYF.

The sample holds a few counts of this clonotype. This chain links TRBV5-5 with TRBJ1-4; no definite D call. The CDR3 totals 17 residues. V was trimmed by 2 bases and J by 0 bases, leaving 14 bases between them. Per germline, CDR1 SGHKS and CDR2 YYEKEE (reference sequence). CDR3 sequence (DNA): TGTGCCAGCAGCTTTGACTTCCAGACTGCAACTAATGAAAAACTGTTTTTT. It codes for CASSFDFQTATNEKLFF. The full variable domain, rest sourced from reference TRBV5-5 and TRBJ1-4, is DAGVTQSPTHLIKTRGQQVTLRCSPISGHKSVSWYQQVLGQGPQFIFQYYEKEERGRGNFPDRFSARQFPNYSSELNVNALLLGDSALYLCASSFDFQTATNEKLFFGSGTQLSVL.

This clonotype has at least ten counts. The gene calls are TRBV29-1 and TRBJ2-3, with TRBD1 matching over 12 bases. J gave up 0 bases and V 8 bases, and 3 bases lay outside the gene matches. CDR1 is SQVTM and CDR2 is ANQGSEA in the germline V gene. The CDR3 length is 14 residues. DNA of the CDR3: TGCAGCTTGGGACAGGGGGCAAGCACAGATACGCAGTATTTT. Residues: CSLGQGASTDTQYF.

The table lists this clonotype with a few counts. This chain links TRBV7-9 with TRBJ2-1; D is uncertain. The V end was cut by 0 bases, the J end by 7 bases, with 4 bases between. The CDR3 sequence is 12 residues long. Germline values: CDR1 SEHNR, CDR2 FQNEAQ (reference sequence). The CDR3 protein is CASSLAQNEQFF. The CDR3 region has the DNA TGTGCCAGCAGCTTAGCACAGAATGAGCAGTTCTTC.

In this sample, this clonotype turned up a few times. The CDR3 DNA follows: TGTGCCAATTACCCCGGGACTGGGTCCTACGAGCAGTACTTC. This translates into CANYPGTGSYEQYF. This chain links TRBV19 with TRBJ2-7; maybe TRBD2 (6 bases). This CDR3 region has 14 residues. The V end was cut by 10 bases, the J end by 1 base, with 17 bases between. Per the germline V gene, CDR1 is LNHDA and CDR2 is SQIVND (reference sequence).

This clonotype was counted ten times or more. V usage is TRBV20-1 and J usage is TRBJ2-7; weak D call: TRBD2 (5 bases). The germline CDR1 and CDR2 sequences are DFQATT and SNEGSKA (reference sequence). The length of the CDR3 is 17 residues. V was cut by 1 base and J by 0 bases, with 19 bases left in between. The CDR3 protein is CSARGRQRLLSSYEQYF. CDR3 in DNA: TGCAGTGCTAGAGGGAGGCAGCGTCTGTTGTCCTCCTACGAGCAGTACTTC.